A selection of T cell receptor beta chains follows, all from one sample in a study of a mutant IDH1 vaccine in newly diagnosed glioma. TCRdb's table, derived via immunoSEQ multiplex PCR, lists solely in-frame clones and lacks some. The table includes 38,000 or so clones, about 89% detected once. These receptors' targets are unknown. Sequenced here: PBMCs, sampled from a glioma patient whose treatment included an IDH1 peptide vaccine. The receptors here all came from a man over 45 with glioma. Both conserved end residues are part of each CDR3.

V	CDR3
TRBV28	CASSLVRASYEQYF
TRBV9	CASSVVAGGTTGELFF
TRBV7-8	CASSWGRSAGTDTQYF
TRBV4-2	CASSQGLRRGATYEQYF
TRBV15	CATSREGTSGYEQYF
TRBV6-5	CASSTRGGDYGYTF
TRBV5-1	CASSLYTSGRIGTQYF
TRBV7-9	CASSPHSVRDQVVYGYTF
TRBV9	CASSLGQGWVNEQFF
TRBV28	CASGSGSSPLHF
TRBV13	CASSWASGTRAMNTEAFF
TRBV19	CASSLTGGKPQHF
TRBV7-2	CASSLARLAGGLIYEQYF
TRBV19	CASSISGTSNQPQHF
TRBV15	CATSRKRGTDTQYF
TRBV4-2	CASSQDRSGISMSYTF
TRBV10-1	CASSDAGTGDYEQYF
TRBV5-8	CASSFSRLGNQPQHF
TRBV6-1	CASRGRRSNEKLFF
TRBV7-9	CASSLTPDRRNEKLFF
TRBV5-1	CASSWGDRGRVYEQYF
TRBV20-1	CSPRDGAFF
TRBV7-9	CASSFATTEAFF
TRBV14	CASSQGTYEQYF
TRBV7-2	CASSIRARIGMNAEAFF
TRBV6-5	CASKAGTVNTEAFF
TRBV5-4	CASSLDGRSGMNTEAFF
TRBV19	CASTPGDRGRVQPQHF
TRBV7-9	CASSPDRGNEKLFF
TRBV2	CASSSNSPLHF
TRBV5-1	CASSADSTQETQYF
TRBV6-5	CASSGQGAGDTEAFF
TRBV5-1	CASSLAQGYSPLHF
TRBV23-1	CASSQSDRRGRQPQHF
TRBV28	CASRTRAKNIQYF
TRBV7-9	CASSLAGQGNYEQYF
TRBV20-1	CSASEETQYF
TRBV14	CASSQLIGLGEQFF
TRBV7-9	CASSLGSQPQHF
TRBV27	CASSQDRAGNTIYF
TRBV4-1	CASSQDPGQGGNQPQHF
TRBV30	CAWSVLESNYGYTF
TRBV4-3	CASSQGTGTGSLEQYF
TRBV7-2	CASSLRGQYGSDTQYF
TRBV13	CASSLGTRHSEQYF
TRBV7-9	CASSGRGLSTDTQYF
TRBV2	CASKPQGSPHHEQYF
TRBV11-2	CASSLGLGAYEQYF
TRBV6-5	CASSKAGYGYTF
TRBV14	CASSQVGAEKLFF
TRBV6-5	CASTKGGSGTDTQYF
TRBV9	CASSLGGPNQPQHF
TRBV5-4	CASSPVRDRGPGYTF
TRBV7-9	CASSPTRDRGLRSYEQYF
TRBV4-3	CASSHRSGQTNYGYTF
TRBV5-4	CASSLPEVGPGNTIYF
TRBV4-3	CASSQDPQGNQPQHF
TRBV6-1	CASSEAVGYGYTF
TRBV28	CASSSRAFQFF